Following are 5 T cell receptor beta chains from one sample sequenced in a study of siplizumab effects on memory and regulatory T cells. Method: immunoSEQ multiplex PCR; TCRdb's copy keeps in-frame clones and lacks some. This sample yields 100,000 or so clones, of which nearly 95% are seen a single time; around 13% belongs to the top ten. Sequenced: non-Treg CD4+ T cells sorted from blood. The origin of the receptors is a human donor in good health.

The chain recombines TRBV29-1 with TRBJ1-5; D perhaps matches TRBD1 (5 bases). The CDR3 runs 13 residues. Per the germline V gene, CDR1 is SQVTM and CDR2 is ANQGSEA. Trimming cost V 6 bases and J 5 bases, with 14 bases left between them. Here the CDR3 DNA reads TGCAGCGTCGCCGGGACGGCCGATCAGCCCCAGCATTTT. Residues: CSVAGTADQPQHF. The full variable domain, its missing parts supplied by reference TRBV29-1 and TRBJ1-5, is SAVISQKPSRDICQRGTSLTIQCQVDSQVTMMFWYRQQPGQSLTLIATANQGSEATYESGFVIDKFPISRPNLTFSTLTVSNMSPEDSSIYLCSVAGTADQPQHFGDGTRLSIL.

CDR3: CASSSRPQQATNEKLFF. CDR3 coding DNA: TGTGCCAGCAGCTCAAGGCCGCAGCAGGCAACTAATGAAAAACTGTTTTTT. This sequence joins TRBV9 and TRBJ1-4; D unclear. CDR1 and CDR2 from the germline V gene are SGDLS and YYNGEE. Trimming took 4 bases from V and 0 from J, leaving 16 bases between them. CDR3 length equals 17 residues.

The chain combines TRBV12-5 with TRBJ2-7; tentatively, D is TRBD1 (6 bases). Germline CDR1 LGHNT, CDR2 FRNRAP. The CDR3 length is 13 residues. Trimming shortened V by 10 bases and J by 7 bases, and 20 bases separated the two germline ends. CDR3 coding DNA: TGTGCTAACTACAGGGTCTTCCTCTTGGAGCAGTACTTC. It translates to CANYRVFLLEQYF.

CDR3 bases: TGTGCCAGCAGTCGGACAACGAACACTGAAGCTTTCTTT. This sequence encodes CASSRTTNTEAFF. This rearrangement joins TRBV6-1 to TRBJ1-1; D is possibly TRBD1 (5 bases). In germline, CDR1 is MNHNS, CDR2 SASEGT. There are 13 residues in the CDR3. The V end was cut by 5 bases, the J end by 1 base, with 8 bases between.

This chain joins TRBV9 and TRBJ2-3; D gene uncertain. The CDR3 loop spans 18 amino acids. Trimming pared 2 bases from V and 1 base from J, leaving 20 bases between. CDR1 and CDR2 (germline): SGDLS, YYNGEE. The CDR3 DNA follows: TGTGCCAGCAGCGTCGTGGGATCCCCCTCCTCTGGCACAGATACGCAGTATTTT. It is translated as CASSVVGSPSSGTDTQYF.